This is a list of T cell receptor beta chains from one sample in a study of cytomegalovirus exposure and HLA in healthy donors. TCRdb's copy holds only in-frame clones and misses some; the assay was immunoSEQ multiplex PCR. The sample holds roughly 180,000 clones, about 84% seen once. Sequenced: PBMCs. The receptors here all came from a man between 18 and 29 years old in good health and CMV-seronegative. Both conserved end residues are part of each CDR3.

v_gene	len	j_gene	CDR3aa
TRBV2	15	TRBJ1-2	CASSEERRNQYGYTF
TRBV13	14	TRBJ1-2	CASSLIRGNYGYTF
TRBV10-3	16	TRBJ1-3	CAISVGSGRFGNTIYF
TRBV5-1	12	TRBJ1-1	CASSSLAGEAFF
TRBV4-1	15	TRBJ1-5	CASSQFPSGNQPQHF
TRBV7-6	14	TRBJ2-7	CASSGGLGDYEQYF
TRBV19	15	TRBJ2-6	CASKLQVSGANVLTF
TRBV7-9	12	TRBJ2-2	CASSLNTGELFF
TRBV2	11	TRBJ2-7	CASSDRSEQYF
TRBV28	14	TRBJ2-7	CASSPAGRSYEQYF
TRBV2	15	TRBJ1-2	CASSDKSHLPGDSTF
TRBV6-4	16	TRBJ2-3	CASSSQAGGPPDTQYF
TRBV28	15	TRBJ2-5	CASSSTGTYQETQYF
TRBV9	15	TRBJ2-3	CASSGQHKYTDTQYF
TRBV6-1	13	TRBJ1-5	CASSTGNNQPQHF
TRBV2	13	TRBJ1-1	CASRKDGVAEAFF
TRBV11-2	11	TRBJ1-1	CASSGGAEAFF
TRBV27	13	TRBJ1-1	CASSSFTGPEAFF
TRBV7-9	16	TRBJ1-1	CASSSLDRQLNTEAFF
TRBV5-4	14	TRBJ2-7	CASSRGTGVYEQYF
TRBV19	14	TRBJ1-2	CASTSGGGGYGYTF
TRBV29-1	14	TRBJ2-1	CSVVQRGRFDEQFF
TRBV7-3	18	TRBJ2-1	CASSMTSGIWLKPNEQFF
TRBV5-4	17	TRBJ2-1	CASSLGSGSVSYNEQFF
TRBV18	17	TRBJ2-1	CASSPIASGRGDGEQFF
TRBV15	16	TRBJ2-5	CATSRWTGDPQETQYF
TRBV6-5	14	TRBJ2-1	CASSYGTGLNEQFF
TRBV7-6	16	TRBJ1-4	CASKATGATTNEKLFF
TRBV6-5	15	TRBJ1-6	CASSYGRTLNSPLHF
TRBV11-2	14	TRBJ1-1	CASSLRQGVTEAFF
TRBV5-1	16	TRBJ1-6	CASSMTGSSYNSPLHF
TRBV19	15	TRBJ1-5	CASSTVSGHRAPQHF
TRBV27	15	TRBJ2-3	CASSLGSGSIDTQYF
TRBV7-9	13	TRBJ1-1	CASSTPGGAEAFF
TRBV19	13	TRBJ2-1	CASSETSGGEQFF
TRBV11-3	16	TRBJ2-5	CASSLGLAAYQETQYF
TRBV11-3	17	NA	CASSTPPIAGGSYEQYF
TRBV9	13	TRBJ2-7	CASSPPNVFEQYF